The 20 T cell receptor beta chains presented below share a single source sample, sequenced in a study of blood T cell repertoires in COVID-19. The method was immunoSEQ multiplex PCR; TCRdb's version includes in-frame clones alone and lacks a portion of them. This table holds some 37,000 clones, over 70% found once. Input material: peripheral blood. These TCRs come from a man older than 75 with active or convalescent COVID-19.

This chain connects TRBV4-3 to TRBJ1-6, with D unresolved. This CDR3 is 15 amino acids long. V lost 1 base and J 14 bases, leaving 18 bases between the germline ends. The germline gives CDR1 LGHNA, CDR2 YSLEER. CDR3 in amino acids: CASSQVLGEEKTLHF. CDR3 sequence (DNA): TGCGCCAGCAGCCAAGTCCTCGGGGAGGAAAAAACCCTCCACTTT.

This chain links TRBV29-1 with TRBJ1-5, with TRBD1 identical over 7 bases. The CDR3 extends over 14 amino acids. V was pared by 4 bases and J by 2 bases, with 5 bases of the junction left unmatched. Germline-derived CDR1 and CDR2 are SQVTM and ANQGSEA. The CDR3 nucleotides are TGCAGCGTTGGAGGGGGCGAACGCAATCAGCCCCAGCATTTT. Protein product: CSVGGGERNQPQHF.

The chain couples TRBV11-2 to TRBJ2-7, with D tentatively TRBD1 (5 bases). Germline V gene sequence: CDR1 SGHAT, CDR2 FQNNGV. Trimming removed 10 bases at V and 6 bases at J, with 16 bases between. The CDR3 runs 12 residues. CDR3 bases: TGTGCCACCCGCGGAGCAGGGCGCGAGCAGTACTTC. Its translation is CATRGAGREQYF.

V gene TRBV7-2 combines with J gene TRBJ2-5; TRBD2 agrees at 10 bases. The CDR3 sequence is 16 residues long. CDR1 and CDR2 (germline): SGHTA, FQGNSA. V lost 3 bases, J lost 5 bases, and 9 bases stayed unmatched. CDR3 sequence: CASSLSIAGGRETQYF. The CDR3 DNA reads TGTGCCAGCAGCTTGTCAATAGCGGGGGGTCGGGAGACCCAGTACTTC. Using reference TRBV7-2 and TRBJ2-5 for the parts outside the CDR3, the full variable domain is GAGVSQSPSNKVTEKGKDVELRCDPISGHTALYWYRQSLGQGLEFLIYFQGNSAPDKSGLPSDRFSAERTGGSVSTLTIQRTQQEDSAVYLCASSLSIAGGRETQYFGPGTRLLVL.

The chain employs TRBV19 and TRBJ2-7; 8 nucleotides agree with TRBD2. J gave up 1 base and V 6 bases, and 8 bases lay outside the gene matches. Per the germline V gene, CDR1 is LNHDA and CDR2 is SQIVND (reference sequence). This CDR3 is 15 amino acids long. The CDR3, as DNA: TGTGCCAGTAGCACTCTTAGCGGGGATTCCTACGAGCAGTACTTC. It translates to CASSTLSGDSYEQYF.

The count of this clone is one. The chain carries TRBV30 and TRBJ2-5, with 8 bases that match TRBD1. The CDR3 sequence is 14 residues long. Germline CDR1 and CDR2: GTSNPN and SVGIG (reference sequence). The junction had 5 bases not matched to a gene; V was cut back by 4 bases and J by 1 base. The CDR3 protein is CAWKPGTGQETQYF. The CDR3 DNA sequence: TGTGCCTGGAAACCCGGGACAGGCCAAGAGACCCAGTACTTC.

This sequence joins TRBV19 and TRBJ2-3, with TRBD2 matching over 7 bases. Germline V lookup: CDR1 LNHDA, CDR2 SQIVND (reference sequence). This CDR3 spans 17 amino acids. Trimming removed 6 bases from V and 6 bases from J; junction bases left unmatched: 18. CDR3 nucleotides: TGTGCCAGTAGCCCCCGAGGCGGGGGTGGGCCGGGTGATACGCAGTATTTT. Its translation is CASSPRGGGGPGDTQYF.

The chain combines TRBV7-2 with TRBJ2-5; D not certain. The CDR3 length is 13 residues. Per germline, CDR1 SGHTA and CDR2 FQGNSA. V shed 3 bases and J shed 2 bases, with 7 bases lying between them. The DNA of the CDR3 is TGTGCCAGCAGCTTTTCAGTTCAAGAGACCCAGTACTTC. Translation gives CASSFSVQETQYF.

CDR3 in DNA: TGCGCCAGCAGTCAATACATTGTCAATCAGCCCCAGCATTTT. This translates into CASSQYIVNQPQHF. This chain joins TRBV23-1 and TRBJ1-5; unclear D gene. TRBV23-1 is recorded as an ORF, its role being uncertain. This CDR3 is 14 amino acids long. V was trimmed by 1 base and J by 3 bases, leaving 7 bases between them.

The chain couples TRBV29-1 to TRBJ1-2, with D maybe TRBD1 (5 bases). Trimming took 8 bases from V and 2 from J, leaving 15 bases between them. Germline CDR1 and CDR2: SQVTM and ANQGSEA. This CDR3 spans 13 amino acids. Here the CDR3 reads CSSGEGANYGYTF. The CDR3 DNA is TGCAGCTCGGGGGAAGGGGCGAACTATGGCTACACCTTC.

The rearrangement links TRBV7-9 to TRBJ2-2; 8 bases align to TRBD1. The CDR3 length is 17 residues. Germline trimming cut 6 bases from V and 1 base from J; bases unmatched to any gene: 10. Germline V gene lookup returns CDR1 SEHNR and CDR2 FQNEAQ (reference sequence). CDR3 in DNA: TGTGCCAGCAGATCTCATGGACAGGGTAGGAACACCGGGGAGCTGTTTTTT. It is translated as CASRSHGQGRNTGELFF.

This chain uses TRBV29-1 with TRBJ1-1, with D hard to call. This CDR3 is built from 14 residues. The V gene lost 3 bases and the J gene lost 3 bases, with 14 bases spanning the gap. CDR1 is SQVTM and CDR2 is ANQGSEA in the germline V gene. For the CDR3, the DNA is TGCAGCGTTGACCAGAGAAGGAGGGACACTGAAGCTTTCTTT. Translated: CSVDQRRRDTEAFF. Complete variable domain (other parts from reference TRBV29-1 and TRBJ1-1): SAVISQKPSRDICQRGTSLTIQCQVDSQVTMMFWYRQQPGQSLTLIATANQGSEATYESGFVIDKFPISRPNLTFSTLTVSNMSPEDSSIYLCSVDQRRRDTEAFFGQGTRLTVV.

This chain joins TRBV5-6 and TRBJ2-5, with D tentatively TRBD2 (5 bases). Germline CDR1 reads SGHDT; CDR2 reads YYEEEE. The CDR3 runs 13 residues. The ends were cut back, 2 bases at V and 4 bases at J, with 9 bases in the middle. The CDR3 loop reads CASSFGLRETQYF. CDR3 DNA sequence: TGTGCCAGCAGCTTTGGACTGAGAGAGACCCAGTACTTC.

V and J are TRBV11-2 and TRBJ1-2; no clear D gene. V was trimmed by 3 bases and J by 9 bases, leaving 17 bases between them. Germline V gene data show CDR1 as SGHAT and CDR2 as FQNNGV. There are 14 residues in the CDR3. CDR3 nucleotides: TGTGCCAGCAGCTTCGATATGACTCAAAGAAGCTACACCTTC. It specifies CASSFDMTQRSYTF.

The rearrangement joins TRBV21-1 to TRBJ1-1. TRBV21-1 is a documented pseudogene. The CDR3 has 14 amino acids. The CDR3 reads CASSNREGPTEAFF. The CDR3 region has the DNA TGTGCCAGCAGCAACCGGGAGGGACCCACTGAAGCTTTCTTT.

This chain links TRBV6-1 with TRBJ1-1, with D perhaps TRBD1 (5 bases). Germline CDR1 MNHNS, CDR2 SASEGT. This CDR3 contains 15 residues. V was shortened by 1 base and J by 2 bases, with 11 bases between the two germline ends. CDR3 region: CASSEGLGDNTEAFF. The CDR3 DNA is TGTGCCAGCAGTGAAGGTCTAGGGGATAACACTGAAGCTTTCTTT.

The rearrangement joins TRBV27 to TRBJ2-7; D is perhaps TRBD1 (6 bases). Per the germline V gene, CDR1 is MNHEY and CDR2 is SMNVEV (reference sequence). The CDR3 contains 14 residues. V lost 0 bases and J lost 6, with 12 bases in between. CDR3 protein: CASSLSYRVGEQYF. The CDR3 region has the DNA TGTGCCAGCAGTTTATCTTACAGGGTAGGCGAGCAGTACTTC.

The rearrangement uses TRBV3-1 (or the pseudogene TRBV3-2) and TRBJ1-2; 12 nucleotides align to TRBD1. Trimming removed 6 bases from V and 7 bases from J; junction bases left unmatched: 12. Germline-derived CDR1 and CDR2 are LGHDT and YNNKEL (reference sequence). The CDR3 is 16 residues long. Here the CDR3 reads CASSPLPGQGAAGYTF. DNA of the CDR3: TGTGCCAGCAGTCCTTTGCCGGGACAGGGGGCGGCTGGCTACACCTTC.

V is TRBV7-9 and J is TRBJ1-1; D possibly corresponds to TRBD1 (5 bases). The CDR3 sequence is 14 residues long. The V end was cut by 3 bases, the J end by 4 bases, with 12 bases between. Germline assignment: CDR1 SEHNR and CDR2 FQNEAQ (reference sequence). The CDR3 region has the DNA TGTGCCAGCAGCTTCGAAGGGGCCCTCACTGAAGCTTTCTTT. Translated, it gives CASSFEGALTEAFF.

The gene calls are TRBV24-1 and TRBJ1-2; D possibly corresponds to TRBD1 (6 bases). Trimming stripped 8 bases from V and 7 bases from J, with 13 bases between. CDR3 length equals 12 residues. Per the germline V gene, CDR1 is KGHDR and CDR2 is SFDVKD. For the CDR3, the DNA is TGTGCCACCAAGTCGGTACAGGGTGGCTACACCTTC. Protein: CATKSVQGGYTF.